This paragraph covers one TCR beta chain sequence. This specimen comes from a study of shared clonotypes between healthy human individuals. Some clones are missing from TCRdb's copy, which holds only in-frame ones; the method was immunoSEQ multiplex PCR. The data hold about 2.5 million clones, with 92% observed a single time. The CDR3 spans 15 residues. V lost 4 bases and J lost 2; bases outside the gene matches: 8. Looked up from germline, CDR1 is SNHLY and CDR2 is FYNNEI. This chain connects TRBV2 to TRBJ2-7; TRBD1 matches at 7 bases. This TCR came from a man between 18 and 29 years old in good health. Some clones in this sample may be carry-over from other donors' samples. Sequencing used naive CD4+ T cells from PBMCs. The subset: CD45RA+ positively selected. The CDR3 nucleotides are TGTGCCAGCAGTGTCCGAACAGGGGTGCCCTACGAGCAGTACTTC. Its translation: CASSVRTGVPYEQYF.